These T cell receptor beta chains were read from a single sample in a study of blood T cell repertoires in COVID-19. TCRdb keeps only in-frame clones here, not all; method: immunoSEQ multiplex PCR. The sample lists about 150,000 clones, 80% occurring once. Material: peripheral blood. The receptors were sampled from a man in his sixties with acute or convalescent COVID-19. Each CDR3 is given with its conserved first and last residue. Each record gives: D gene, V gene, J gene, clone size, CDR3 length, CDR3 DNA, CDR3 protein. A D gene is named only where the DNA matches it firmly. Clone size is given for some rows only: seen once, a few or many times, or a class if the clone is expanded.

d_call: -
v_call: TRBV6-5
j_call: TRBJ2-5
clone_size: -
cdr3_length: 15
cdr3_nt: TGTGCCAGCAGCAGAAACGGAGGGGAGAAGGAGACCCAGTACTTC
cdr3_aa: CASSRNGGEKETQYF

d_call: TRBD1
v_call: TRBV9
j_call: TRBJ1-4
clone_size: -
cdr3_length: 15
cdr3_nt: TGTGCCAGCAGCGTAGACAGGGGAACTAATGAAAAACTGTTTTTT
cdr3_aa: CASSVDRGTNEKLFF

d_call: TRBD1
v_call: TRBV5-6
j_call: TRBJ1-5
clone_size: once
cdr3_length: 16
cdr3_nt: TGTGCCAGCAGCCGACAGGGGGCAGGCAACAATCAGCCCCAGCATTTT
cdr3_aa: CASSRQGAGNNQPQHF

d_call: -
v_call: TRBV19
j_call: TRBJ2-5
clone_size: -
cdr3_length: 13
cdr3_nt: TGTGCCAGTAGCGGACTCGGACGGGAGACCCAGTACTTC
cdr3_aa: CASSGLGRETQYF

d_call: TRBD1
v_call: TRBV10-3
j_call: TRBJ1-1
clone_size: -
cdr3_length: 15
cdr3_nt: TGTGCCATCAGTGCTTCGACAGGGTACAACACTGAAGCTTTCTTT
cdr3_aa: CAISASTGYNTEAFF

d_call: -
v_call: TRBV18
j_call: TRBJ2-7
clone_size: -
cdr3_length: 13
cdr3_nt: TGTGCCAGCTCACTGGACAGCCTCTACGAGCAGTACTTC
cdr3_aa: CASSLDSLYEQYF

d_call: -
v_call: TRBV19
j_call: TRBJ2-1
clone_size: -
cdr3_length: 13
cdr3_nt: TGTGCCAGTAGTATAGAATCCCGGGATGAGCAGTTCTTC
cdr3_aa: CASSIESRDEQFF

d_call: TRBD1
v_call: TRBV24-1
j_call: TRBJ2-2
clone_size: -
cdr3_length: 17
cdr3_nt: TGTGCCACCAGTGATACCCGACAGGGTTGGGGCACCGGGGAGCTGTTTTTT
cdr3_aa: CATSDTRQGWGTGELFF

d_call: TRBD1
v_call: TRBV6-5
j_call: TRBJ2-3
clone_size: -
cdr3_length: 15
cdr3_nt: TGTGCCAGCAGCCCCCGACAGGGCGGCACAGATACGCAGTATTTT
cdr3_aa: CASSPRQGGTDTQYF

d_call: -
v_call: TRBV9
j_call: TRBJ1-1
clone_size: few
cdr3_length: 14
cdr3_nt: TGTGCCAGCAGGACCGATTCAGGTAACACTGAAGCTTTCTTT
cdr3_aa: CASRTDSGNTEAFF

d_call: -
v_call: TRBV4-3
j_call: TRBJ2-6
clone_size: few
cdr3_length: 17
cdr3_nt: TGCGCCAGCAGCCAAGGGGGACATCTCTCTGGGGCCAACGTCCTGACTTTC
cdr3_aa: CASSQGGHLSGANVLTF

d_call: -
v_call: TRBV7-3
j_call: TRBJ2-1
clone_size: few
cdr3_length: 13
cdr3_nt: TGTGCCAGCAGCTTAAGCAGCCTAGATGAGCAGTTCTTC
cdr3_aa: CASSLSSLDEQFF

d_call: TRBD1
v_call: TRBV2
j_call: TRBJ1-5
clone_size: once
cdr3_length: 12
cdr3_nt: TGTGCCAGCAGAGACAGGGTAGGGCCCCAGCATTTT
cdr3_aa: CASRDRVGPQHF

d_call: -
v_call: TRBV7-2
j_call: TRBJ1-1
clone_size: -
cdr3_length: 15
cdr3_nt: TGTGCCAGCAACACCCTAGGGGGTGTCAACACTGAAGCTTTCTTT
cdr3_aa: CASNTLGGVNTEAFF

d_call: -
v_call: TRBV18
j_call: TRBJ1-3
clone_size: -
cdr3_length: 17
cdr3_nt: TGTGCCAGCTCACCACCGAGCCAGGCGATCTCTGGAAACACCATATATTTT
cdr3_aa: CASSPPSQAISGNTIYF

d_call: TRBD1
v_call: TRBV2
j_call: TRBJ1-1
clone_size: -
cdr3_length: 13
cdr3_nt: TGTGCCAGCAAGCCGACAGGGGTTGTTGAAGCTTTCTTT
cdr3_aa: CASKPTGVVEAFF

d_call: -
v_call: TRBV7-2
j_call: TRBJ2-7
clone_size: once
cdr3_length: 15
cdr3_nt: TGTGCCAGCAGCAAATTATACGCTTCTGCTAACGAGCAGTACTTC
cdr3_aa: CASSKLYASANEQYF

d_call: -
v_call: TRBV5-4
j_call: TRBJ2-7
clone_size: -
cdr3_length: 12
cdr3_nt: TGTGCCAGCAGCGAGTACCCCTACGAGCAGTACTTC
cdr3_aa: CASSEYPYEQYF

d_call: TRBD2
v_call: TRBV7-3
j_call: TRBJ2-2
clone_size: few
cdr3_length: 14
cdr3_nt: TGTGCCAGCAGCCCTAGCGGGAGCACCGGGGAGCTGTTTTTT
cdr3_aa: CASSPSGSTGELFF

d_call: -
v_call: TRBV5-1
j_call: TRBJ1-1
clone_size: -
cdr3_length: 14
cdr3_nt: TGCGCCAGCAGCTCGCTGGGAGTTGGCACTGAAGCTTTCTTT
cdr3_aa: CASSSLGVGTEAFF

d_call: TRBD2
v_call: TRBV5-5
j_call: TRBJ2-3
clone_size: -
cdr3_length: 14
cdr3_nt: TGTGCCAGCAGCCCGACAGCGGCGGGGGGAACGCAGTATTTT
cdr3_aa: CASSPTAAGGTQYF

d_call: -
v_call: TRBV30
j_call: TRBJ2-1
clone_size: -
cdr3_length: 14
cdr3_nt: TGTGCCTGGGTAAGGGGGACCCCCTACAATGAGCAGTTCTTC
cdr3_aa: CAWVRGTPYNEQFF

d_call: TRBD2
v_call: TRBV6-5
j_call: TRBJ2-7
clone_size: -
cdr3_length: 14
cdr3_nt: TGTGCCAGCAGTTACTTCGGAGCGGGAGCTGAGCAGTACTTC
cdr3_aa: CASSYFGAGAEQYF

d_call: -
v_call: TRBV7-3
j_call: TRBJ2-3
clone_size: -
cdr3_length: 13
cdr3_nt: TGTGCCAGCAGCGCCGGGATCACAGATACGCAGTATTTT
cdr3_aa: CASSAGITDTQYF

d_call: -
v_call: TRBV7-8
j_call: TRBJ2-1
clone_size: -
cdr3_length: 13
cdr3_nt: TGTGCCAGCAGCCTCCGGGAGCACAATGAGCAGTTCTTC
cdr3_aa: CASSLREHNEQFF

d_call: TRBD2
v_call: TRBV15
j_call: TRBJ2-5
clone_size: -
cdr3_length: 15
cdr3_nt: TGTGCCACCAGCCTTAGCGGGAGGGGGCAAGAGACCCAGTACTTC
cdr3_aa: CATSLSGRGQETQYF

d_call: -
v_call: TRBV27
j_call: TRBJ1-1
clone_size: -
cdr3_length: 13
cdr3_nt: TGTGCCAGCGGAGGGCGTATGAACACTGAAGCTTTCTTT
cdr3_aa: CASGGRMNTEAFF

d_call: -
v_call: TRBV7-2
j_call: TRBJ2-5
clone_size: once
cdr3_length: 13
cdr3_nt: TGTGCCAGCAGCCGCGGATCCCAAGAGACCCAGTACTTC
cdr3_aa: CASSRGSQETQYF

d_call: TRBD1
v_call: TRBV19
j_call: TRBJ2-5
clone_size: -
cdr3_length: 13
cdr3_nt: TGTGCCAGTAGACTGACAGGGGTGGAGACCCAGTACTTC
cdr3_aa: CASRLTGVETQYF

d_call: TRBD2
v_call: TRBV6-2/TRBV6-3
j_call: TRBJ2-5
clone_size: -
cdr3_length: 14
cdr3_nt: TGTGCCAGCAGTGTTAGCGGGAGGCCGGGGACCCAGTACTTC
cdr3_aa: CASSVSGRPGTQYF

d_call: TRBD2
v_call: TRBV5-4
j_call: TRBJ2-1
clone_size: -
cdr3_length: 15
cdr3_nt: TGTGCCAGCAGCCAAGGACTAGCTAGTATCAACGAGCAGTTCTTC
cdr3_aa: CASSQGLASINEQFF

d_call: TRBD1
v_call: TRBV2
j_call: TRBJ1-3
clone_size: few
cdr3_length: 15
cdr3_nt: TGTGCCAGCAGTGTTGGGCAGGGGGCGCGGAACACCATATATTTT
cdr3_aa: CASSVGQGARNTIYF